These 16 T cell receptor beta chains were sequenced from one sample in a study of T-cell reconstitution after alpha-beta-depleted transplantation in children. Unique molecular identifiers were incorporated during preparation of the TCRbeta library. TCRdb processed the PCR reads anew with MiXCR; each CDR3 protein has one entry. The sample lists approximately 230,000 distinct CDR3 sequences, roughly 25% occurring once. This specimen consisted of PBMCs, obtained before TCRalphabeta/CD19-depleted stem cell transplant. The receptors stem from a girl aged 2 to 10 with Fanconi anemia, due to receive a stem cell transplant.

The V gene is TRBV6-5, the J gene TRBJ2-5; D is perhaps TRBD1 (6 bases). The V gene lost 1 base and the J gene lost 5 bases, with 11 bases spanning the gap. Per the germline V gene, CDR1 is MNHEY and CDR2 is SVGAGI. The CDR3 runs to 14 residues. CDR3 amino acids: CASSYYDRRETQYF. The CDR3 nucleotides read TGTGCCAGCAGTTACTATGACAGGAGGGAGACCCAGTACTTC.

This sequence joins TRBV5-1 and TRBJ1-5; the D is unclear. The CDR3 is 13 residues long. Trimming removed 1 base at V and 4 bases at J, with 6 bases between. Looked up from germline, CDR1 is SGHRS and CDR2 is YFSETQ. CDR3 protein: CASSLTANQPQHF. CDR3 DNA: TGCGCCAGCAGCTTGACAGCTAATCAGCCCCAGCATTTT.

This chain links TRBV20-1 with TRBJ2-3; D is perhaps TRBD1 (6 bases). The germline V and J ends were trimmed by 3 bases and 6 bases, with 13 bases remaining between them. Germline assignment: CDR1 DFQATT and CDR2 SNEGSKA (reference sequence). The CDR3 length is 13 residues. The CDR3 DNA reads TGCAGTGCTAGGGGGGACACCACGGATACGCAGTATTTT. Translating gives CSARGDTTDTQYF.

The table lists this clonotype with a count of one. This chain uses TRBV7-2 with TRBJ2-1; 7 bases align to TRBD1. Trimming took 5 bases from V and 3 from J; bases not matched to a gene: 7. The CDR3 covers 15 residues. Germline V lookup: CDR1 SGHTA, CDR2 FQGNSA. CDR3 DNA sequence: TGTGCCAGCAGCGCAACAGGGGACGGCTACAATGAGCAGTTCTTC. Translating it yields CASSATGDGYNEQFF.

The gene calls are TRBV29-1 and TRBJ2-7, with TRBD2 matching over 10 bases. V gave up 4 bases and J gave up 1 base; unmatched junction bases: 7. CDR1 and CDR2 (germline): SQVTM, ANQGSEA. The CDR3 sequence is 15 residues long. CDR3 nucleotides: TGCAGCGTTGTCGCTAGCGGGGGAACTTCCTACGAGCAGTACTTC. It encodes CSVVASGGTSYEQYF.

The chain links TRBV5-1 to TRBJ2-3, with D hard to call. The ends were cut back, 4 bases at V and 0 bases at J, with 9 bases in the middle. CDR3 length: 14 residues. Germline CDR1 SGHRS, CDR2 YFSETQ. The CDR3 bases are TGCGCCAGCAGCCTGCTTAAGAGCACAGATACGCAGTATTTT. Translation: CASSLLKSTDTQYF.

The CDR3 DNA is TGCGCCAGCAGCTTGTTACGAGGAGGACAGACCACAGATACGCAGTATTTT. Residues: CASSLLRGGQTTDTQYF. The gene calls are TRBV5-1 and TRBJ2-3, with D possibly being TRBD1 (6 bases). V lost 1 base to trimming and J lost 2 bases, with 17 bases between them. Germline values: CDR1 SGHRS, CDR2 YFSETQ. The CDR3 sequence is 17 residues long.

This clonotype was detected ten times or more. The chain joins TRBV20-1 to TRBJ2-7; D remains ambiguous. Germline V lookup: CDR1 DFQATT, CDR2 SNEGSKA (reference sequence). Trimming removed 3 bases from V and 2 bases from J, with 8 bases in between. CDR3 length: 12 residues. The CDR3 DNA reads TGCAGTGCTAGGGGCGGACCCTACGAGCAGTACTTC. Translation gives CSARGGPYEQYF.

This clonotype was counted at least ten times. This chain connects TRBV27 to TRBJ2-7; 9 nucleotides align to TRBD2. The V and J ends lost 4 bases and 2 bases, in that order; junction bases with no gene match: 6. Germline values: CDR1 MNHEY, CDR2 SMNVEV (reference sequence). The CDR3 runs 15 residues. The DNA for the CDR3 is TGTGCCAGCAGTTATCAGCGGGAGGCTCCCTACGAGCAGTACTTC. Amino acid sequence: CASSYQREAPYEQYF.

This clonotype was detected ten times or more. The V gene is TRBV10-3, the J gene TRBJ1-1; no clear D gene. The germline gives CDR1 ENHRY, CDR2 SYGVKD. The CDR3 is made up of 15 amino acids. The V and J ends lost 0 bases and 2 bases respectively, with 10 bases between them. CDR3 coding DNA: TGTGCCATCAGTGAGTCCGCGACACCCAACACTGAAGCTTTCTTT. Its protein product is CAISESATPNTEAFF.

This chain uses TRBV7-7 with TRBJ2-5; TRBD1 agrees at 7 bases. From germline, CDR1 is SSHAT and CDR2 FNYEAQ (reference sequence). V lost 3 bases, J lost 4 bases, and 2 bases stayed unmatched. The CDR3 has 13 amino acids. This CDR3 is CASSFRGRETQYF. Written as DNA, the CDR3 is TGTGCCAGCAGCTTCAGGGGGAGAGAGACCCAGTACTTC. Drawing the rest from reference TRBV7-7 and TRBJ2-5, the complete variable domain is GAGVSQSPRYKVTKRGQDVTLRCDPISSHATLYWYQQALGQGPEFLTYFNYEAQPDKSGLPSDRFSAERPEGSISTLTIQRTEQRDSAMYRCASSFRGRETQYFGPGTRLLVL.

This clonotype was detected only once. The chain joins TRBV7-9 to TRBJ2-7, with 8 bases aligning to TRBD2. This CDR3 contains 15 residues. V dropped 1 base and J dropped 3; count of bases not matched to a gene: 5. Germline V gene sequence: CDR1 SEHNR, CDR2 FQNEAQ (reference sequence). The CDR3: CASSLETSASYEQYF. CDR3 coding DNA: TGTGCCAGCAGCTTAGAGACTAGCGCCAGCTACGAGCAGTACTTC.

The J gene is TRBJ2-7, the V gene TRBV10-2; a possible D gene is TRBD2 (6 bases). Germline V lookup: CDR1 WSHSY, CDR2 SAAADI. The CDR3 is made up of 17 amino acids. V dropped 0 bases and J dropped 1 base, with 16 bases sitting between them. CDR3 coding DNA: TGCGCCAGCAGTGAGTCCTTTGGGTTAGCGGAGTCCTACGAGCAGTACTTC. Translated: CASSESFGLAESYEQYF.

The chain's CDR3 is CASSYSAGRVTYEQYF. For the CDR3, the DNA is TGTGCCAGCAGTTACTCGGCTGGCAGGGTAACCTACGAGCAGTACTTC. The chain is built from TRBV6-5 and TRBJ2-7; D is possibly TRBD1 (5 bases). This CDR3 is built from 16 residues. Germline loops: CDR1 MNHEY, CDR2 SVGAGI. The V and J ends lost 0 bases and 2 bases respectively, with 14 bases between them.

The rearrangement joins TRBV20-1 to TRBJ2-5; the D call may be TRBD1 or TRBD2 (5 bases each). Germline V CDR1 and CDR2: DFQATT, SNEGSKA (reference sequence). The CDR3 covers 13 residues. Trimming took off 7 bases at V and 2 bases at J, with 14 bases between the two ends. The CDR3 loop reads CSGSTGPQETQYF. In nucleotides, the CDR3 is TGCAGTGGTAGCACGGGGCCACAAGAGACCCAGTACTTC.

The rearrangement uses TRBV4-2 and TRBJ2-3; D not certain. Trimming took off 0 bases at V and 4 bases at J, with 14 bases between the two ends. The germline V gene encodes CDR1 LGHNA and CDR2 YNFKEQ. CDR3 size: 16 residues. CDR3 protein: CASSQDSGTLSDTQYF. CDR3 coding DNA: TGTGCCAGCAGCCAAGATAGTGGTACCCTTTCAGATACGCAGTATTTT.